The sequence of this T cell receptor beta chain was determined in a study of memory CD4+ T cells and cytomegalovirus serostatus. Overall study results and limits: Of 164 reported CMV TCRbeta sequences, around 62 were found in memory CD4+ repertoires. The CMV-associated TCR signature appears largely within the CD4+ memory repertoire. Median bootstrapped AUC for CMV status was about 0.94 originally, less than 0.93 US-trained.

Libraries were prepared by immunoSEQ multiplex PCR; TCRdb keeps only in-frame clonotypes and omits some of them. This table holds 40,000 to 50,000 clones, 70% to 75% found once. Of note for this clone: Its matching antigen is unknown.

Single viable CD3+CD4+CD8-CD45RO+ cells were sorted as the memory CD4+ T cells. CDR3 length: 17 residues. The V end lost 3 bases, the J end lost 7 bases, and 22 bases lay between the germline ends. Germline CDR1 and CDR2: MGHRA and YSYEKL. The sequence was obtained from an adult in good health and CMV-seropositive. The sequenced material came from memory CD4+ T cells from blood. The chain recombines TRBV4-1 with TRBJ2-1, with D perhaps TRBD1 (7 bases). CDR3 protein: CASSHPNGRGAGNEQFF. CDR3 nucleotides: TGCGCCAGCAGCCACCCAAACGGCAGGGGGGCAGGTAATGAGCAGTTCTTC.